One and the same sample provided the 14 T cell receptor beta chains below, sequenced in a study of OX40 agonist ivuxolimab in advanced cancers. The data were produced by immunoSEQ multiplex PCR, yet TCRdb's version contains in-frame clones alone and is incomplete. Seen here are more than 55,000 clones, 89% observed once, and the top ten hold roughly an eighth. Source: CD4+ or CD8+ T cells sorted from blood, taken in a trial of the OX40 agonist ivuxolimab. These receptors all stem from an adult with an advanced solid tumor such as melanoma, head and neck, liver or kidney cancer.

The chain has TRBV18 and TRBJ1-3, with TRBD1 matching 8 bases. The CDR3 is 17 residues long. Trimming cost V 1 base and J 1 base; bases outside gene matches: 6. CDR1 and CDR2 (germline): KGHSH, LQKENI. CDR3 coding DNA: TGTGCCAGCTCACCACTCACCAGGGGGCCTTCTGGAAACACCATATATTTT. Amino acid sequence: CASSPLTRGPSGNTIYF.

The V call is TRBV28, the J call TRBJ2-3, with 12 bases identical to TRBD1. Germline V CDR1 and CDR2: MDHEN, SYDVKM. Trimming removed 8 bases from V and 3 bases from J; junction bases left unmatched: 9. The CDR3 covers 16 residues. The CDR3 is CASELRDRGLTDTQYF. CDR3 DNA sequence: TGTGCCAGCGAGTTGAGGGACAGGGGGCTGACAGATACGCAGTATTTT.

This clone appeared a few times. The genes are TRBV6-6 and TRBJ2-2; D unclear. V lost 4 bases to trimming and J lost 4 bases, with 4 bases between them. From germline, CDR1 is MNHNY and CDR2 SVGAGI (reference sequence). The CDR3 has 12 residues. CDR3 sequence: CASSLSTGELFF. Here the CDR3 DNA reads TGTGCCAGCAGTTTAAGCACCGGGGAGCTGTTTTTT.

This clone has just one count. The V and J genes are TRBV18 and TRBJ2-2, with 12 positions matching TRBD1. From germline, CDR1 is KGHSH and CDR2 LQKENI. V trimming: 6 bases; J trimming: 6 bases; junction bases outside the gene matches: 14. CDR3 size: 18 residues. The CDR3, as DNA: TGTGCCAGCTCCACCACCCCGGGACAGGGGGCGAATCCCGGGGAGCTGTTTTTT. Protein sequence: CASSTTPGQGANPGELFF.

V gene TRBV7-6 combines with J gene TRBJ2-3, with D possibly matching TRBD2 (5 bases). This CDR3 has 12 residues. Trimming took 6 bases from V and 7 from J, leaving 11 bases between them. Germline V gives CDR1 SGHVS, CDR2 FNYEAQ. The CDR3: CASSSEGNTQYF. DNA of the CDR3: TGTGCCAGCAGTTCCGAGGGAAATACGCAGTATTTT.

This clone was counted a single time. The chain is built from TRBV18 and TRBJ2-7; TRBD1 matches at 7 bases. Germline CDR1 and CDR2: KGHSH and LQKENI. The CDR3 is 14 residues long. V lost 3 bases, J lost 0 bases, and 2 bases stayed unmatched. The chain's CDR3 is CASSPDRASYEQYF. In DNA, the CDR3 is TGTGCCAGCTCACCCGACAGGGCCTCCTACGAGCAGTACTTC. Full variable domain (remainder filled in from reference TRBV18 and TRBJ2-7): NAGVMQNPRHLVRRRGQEARLRCSPMKGHSHVYWYRQLPEEGLKFMVYLQKENIIDESGMPKERFSAEFPKEGPSILRIQQVVRGDSAAYFCASSPDRASYEQYFGPGTRLTVT.

The chain couples TRBV25-1 to TRBJ1-4; D is uncertain. The CDR3 sequence is 15 residues long. CDR1 and CDR2 from the germline V gene are MGHDK and SYGVNS. Trimming took off 0 bases at V and 4 bases at J, with 9 bases between the two ends. The CDR3 region is CASSEYTGFNEKLFF. In DNA form, the CDR3 reads TGTGCCAGCAGTGAATATACGGGATTTAATGAAAAACTGTTTTTT.

The chain has TRBV5-1 and TRBJ2-3; 7 bases match TRBD2. The CDR3 loop spans 16 amino acids. The junction had 6 bases not matched to a gene; V was cut back by 0 bases and J by 2 bases. Germline V lookup: CDR1 SGHRS, CDR2 YFSETQ. CDR3 sequence: CASSLAAAGPTDTQYF. The CDR3 DNA reads as TGCGCCAGCAGCTTGGCCGCAGCGGGGCCCACAGATACGCAGTATTTT.

V usage is TRBV5-1 and J usage is TRBJ2-3, with a weak D call TRBD1 (5 bases). V dropped 0 bases and J dropped 4 bases, with 9 bases sitting between them. This CDR3 has 14 amino acids. Germline V lookup: CDR1 SGHRS, CDR2 YFSETQ. The CDR3 reads CASSLEAGPDTQYF. CDR3 nucleotide sequence: TGCGCCAGCAGCTTGGAGGCAGGGCCAGATACGCAGTATTTT.

The chain has TRBV6-1 and TRBJ1-2; D is unresolved. This CDR3 spans 13 amino acids. V lost 6 bases to trimming and J lost 4 bases, with 12 bases between them. Germline V gene data show CDR1 as MNHNS and CDR2 as SASEGT. The CDR3 nucleotides read TGTGCCAGCAGCGCAGTAGGTACCTATGGCTACACCTTC. Translation: CASSAVGTYGYTF.

This clone was detected only once. The gene calls are TRBV29-1 and TRBJ2-3, with TRBD2 matching 8 bases. Germline V gene sequence: CDR1 SQVTM, CDR2 ANQGSEA. Trimming at V came to 7 bases and at J to 6 bases, leaving 12 bases not matched to a gene. The CDR3 covers 14 residues. The CDR3 DNA sequence: TGCAGCGCCGATCGGGGAGCGGGAGCTGATACGCAGTATTTT. Residues: CSADRGAGADTQYF.

CDR3 nucleotides: TGTGCCACCAGCAGAGGAGGGGACAGGACCACAGATACGCAGTATTTT. It is translated as CATSRGGDRTTDTQYF. The V and J genes are TRBV15 and TRBJ2-3, with 8 nucleotides matching TRBD1. The V gene end was trimmed by 1 base and the J gene end by 2 bases; junction bases not matched to a gene: 5. Looked up from germline, CDR1 is LNHNV and CDR2 is YYDKDF (reference sequence). The CDR3 spans 16 residues.

The chain uses TRBV18 and TRBJ1-1, with a possible D match to TRBD1 (5 bases). Per the germline V gene, CDR1 is KGHSH and CDR2 is LQKENI. Trimming left V 6 bases short and J 11 bases short, with 25 bases between. The CDR3 extends over 15 amino acids. CDR3 in DNA: TGTGCCAGCTCTCTGATTTCCGGGACGGAGAAAGGGGCTTTCTTT. Translated, it gives CASSLISGTEKGAFF.

The chain uses TRBV10-3 and TRBJ2-3; 10 bases map to TRBD1. The V gene's germline CDR1 is ENHRY and CDR2 SYGVKD. J lost 5 bases, V lost 1 base, and 6 bases had no gene match. The CDR3 runs 16 residues. CDR3 protein: CAISEFRQGALDTQYF. The CDR3 DNA reads TGTGCCATCAGTGAGTTCCGACAGGGGGCATTAGATACGCAGTATTTT.